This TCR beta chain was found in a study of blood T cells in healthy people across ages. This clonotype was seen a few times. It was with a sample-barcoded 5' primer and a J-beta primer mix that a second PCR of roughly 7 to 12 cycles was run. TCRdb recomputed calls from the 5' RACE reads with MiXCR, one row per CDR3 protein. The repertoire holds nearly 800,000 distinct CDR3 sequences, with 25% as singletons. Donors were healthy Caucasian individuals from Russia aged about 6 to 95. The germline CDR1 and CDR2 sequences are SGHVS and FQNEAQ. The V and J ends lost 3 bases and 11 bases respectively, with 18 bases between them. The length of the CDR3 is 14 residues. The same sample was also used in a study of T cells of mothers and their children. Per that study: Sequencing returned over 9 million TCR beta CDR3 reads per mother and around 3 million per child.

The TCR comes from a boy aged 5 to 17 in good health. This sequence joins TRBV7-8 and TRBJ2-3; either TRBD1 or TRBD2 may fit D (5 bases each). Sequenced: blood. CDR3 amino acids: CASSFRARDLGQYF. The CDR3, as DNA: TGTGCCAGCAGCTTTCGCGCCCGGGACCTCGGGCAGTATTTT.